This T cell receptor (beta chain) was captured in a study of blood T cell repertoires in COVID-19. This clone was counted a few times. Profiling relied on immunoSEQ multiplex PCR, and the TCRdb table lists in-frame clones only, not all of them. The sample yields some 180,000 clones, more than 70% seen once. The origin of this receptor is a man aged 35 to 55 who had recovered from COVID-19. Sequencing was performed on PBMCs or T cells enriched from blood (not recorded which).

The CDR3 bases are TGTGCCAGCAGTTCGACAGGGGCCCGAGGGACCCAGCATTTT. Translation gives CASSSTGARGTQHF. This sequence joins TRBV2 and TRBJ1-5; 8 bases fit TRBD1. V lost 5 bases, J lost 11 bases, and 11 bases stayed unmatched. Germline values: CDR1 SNHLY, CDR2 FYNNEI. The CDR3 runs to 14 residues.